These 10 T cell receptor beta chains came from one sample sequenced in a study of long-term antiretroviral therapy in people with HIV. Researchers ran immunoSEQ v3.0 at survey level. Profiling relied on immunoSEQ multiplex PCR, and the TCRdb table lists in-frame clones only, not all of them. Here the sample spans about 33,000 clones, 95% to 96% being singletons. Sequenced material: unsorted PBMCs, taken 6.6 years after starting antiretroviral therapy. The receptors stem from a man between 25 and 39 years old with HIV.

This chain connects TRBV4-3 to TRBJ1-1; D is unresolved. Germline loops: CDR1 LGHNA, CDR2 YSLEER. This CDR3 spans 14 amino acids. V lost 0 bases and J lost 1, with 6 bases in between. The CDR3 DNA is TGCGCCAGCAGCCAAGACAGCGAGAACACTGAAGCTTTCTTT. Encoded protein: CASSQDSENTEAFF.

The count of this clone is one. The chain joins TRBV7-2 to TRBJ2-5; D call uncertain. CDR1 SGHTA and CDR2 FQGNSA come from the germline V gene. Deletions cut 5 bases from V and 2 bases from J, with 9 bases between. The CDR3 has 13 residues. The CDR3 spells CASSARVQETQYF. The DNA of the CDR3 is TGTGCCAGCAGCGCCCGAGTACAAGAGACCCAGTACTTC. The whole variable domain, remainder taken from reference TRBV7-2 and TRBJ2-5, is GAGVSQSPSNKVTEKGKDVELRCDPISGHTALYWYRQSLGQGLEFLIYFQGNSAPDKSGLPSDRFSAERTGGSVSTLTIQRTQQEDSAVYLCASSARVQETQYFGPGTRLLVL.

The chain couples TRBV4-3 to TRBJ1-2, with a weak D call TRBD1 (6 bases). CDR1 and CDR2 from the germline V gene are LGHNA and YSLEER. The V gene lost 1 base and the J gene lost 0 bases, with 12 bases spanning the gap. This CDR3 contains 16 residues. The CDR3 sequence is CASSQVGGLANYGYTF. CDR3 DNA sequence: TGCGCCAGCAGCCAAGTTGGGGGCCTAGCTAACTATGGCTACACCTTC.

This clone was detected once. The chain combines TRBV18 with TRBJ2-7; D remains unclear. V dropped 2 bases and J dropped 7 bases, with 6 bases sitting between them. The CDR3 spans 11 residues. Per germline, CDR1 KGHSH and CDR2 LQKENI. In DNA, the CDR3 is TGTGCCAGCTCACCAGGGCGTGAGCAGTACTTC. Residues: CASSPGREQYF.

This chain uses TRBV5-1 with TRBJ2-1, with TRBD2 matching 14 bases. CDR3 length: 16 residues. Germline CDR1 and CDR2: SGHRS and YFSETQ. V lost 0 bases, J lost 8 bases, and 4 bases stayed unmatched. In DNA, the CDR3 is TGCGCCAGCAGCTTGGAGGGACTAGCGGGAGTGGATGAGCAGTTCTTC. It translates to CASSLEGLAGVDEQFF.

CDR3 in amino acids: CASSHNYEQYF. The CDR3 DNA reads TGTGCCAGCAGTCACAATTACGAGCAGTACTTC. The chain links TRBV4-2 to TRBJ2-7; no reliable D call. V was shortened by 6 bases and J by 4 bases, with 7 bases between the two germline ends. CDR1 is LGHNA and CDR2 is YNFKEQ in the germline V gene. The CDR3 extends over 11 amino acids.

The chain carries TRBV15 and TRBJ1-5; D is ambiguous. Between the trimmed V and J ends, which lost 1 base and 2 bases, there was a span of 12 bases. The CDR3 consists of 16 residues. CDR1 is LNHNV, CDR2 YYDKDF, per germline (reference sequence). The CDR3 coding sequence is TGTGCCACCAGCAGAGTCGAGATGAGTGGCAATCAGCCCCAGCATTTT. This sequence encodes CATSRVEMSGNQPQHF.

The genes are TRBV5-4 and TRBJ2-7; the match to TRBD2 covers 11 bases. The CDR3 has 16 amino acids. V dropped 3 bases and J dropped 0; count of bases not matched to a gene: 5. Germline V gives CDR1 SGHNT, CDR2 YYREEE (reference sequence). The CDR3: CASSSELAGVSYEQYF. The CDR3 nucleotides read TGTGCCAGCAGCTCGGAACTAGCGGGGGTCTCCTACGAGCAGTACTTC.

V is TRBV9 and J is TRBJ2-3; D is perhaps TRBD1 or TRBD2 (5 bases each). V was cut by 4 bases and J by 4 bases, with 13 bases left in between. From germline, CDR1 is SGDLS and CDR2 YYNGEE. This CDR3 region has 14 residues. CDR3: CASSITGASDTQYF. The CDR3 DNA sequence: TGTGCCAGCAGCATCACCGGGGCTTCAGATACGCAGTATTTT.

V is TRBV9 and J is TRBJ2-1; TRBD2 matches at 12 bases. CDR1 is SGDLS, CDR2 YYNGEE, per germline. The CDR3 sequence is 15 residues long. V shed 3 bases, J shed 8 bases, and the junction held 6 bases outside the gene matches. CDR3 amino acids: CASSGGLAGGYEQFF. Here the CDR3 DNA reads TGTGCCAGCAGCGGGGGACTAGCGGGTGGCTATGAGCAGTTCTTC. Based on the CDR3 plus reference TRBV9 and TRBJ2-1, the full variable domain is DSGVTQTPKHLITATGQRVTLRCSPRSGDLSVYWYQQSLDQGLQFLIQYYNGEERAKGNILERFSAQQFPDLHSELNLSSLELGDSALYFCASSGGLAGGYEQFFGPGTRLTVL.